This TCR beta chain derives from a study of blood T cell repertoires in COVID-19. Study information: Acute-phase and convalescent COVID-19 samples originated in the United States, Italy and Spain. PBMCs, B-cell-depleted T cells, or T cells provided the cDNA or gDNA that made up the material.

Produced via immunoSEQ multiplex PCR; TCRdb's table is partial and in-frame only. The table shows 200,000 to 300,000 clones, with 88% occurring only once. Germline V lookup: CDR1 SGDLS, CDR2 YYNGEE. With V trimmed by 4 bases and J by 2 bases, 6 bases remained unmatched. The CDR3 sequence is 15 residues long. V and J are TRBV9 and TRBJ2-7; 10 nucleotides align to TRBD2. Sequenced input: peripheral blood. The source of this sequence is a woman between 25 and 40 years old with acute or convalescent COVID-19. CDR3 DNA: TGTGCCAGCAGCCTTCTAGCGGGAGAGACCTACGAGCAGTACTTC. Translating it yields CASSLLAGETYEQYF.